The 17 T cell receptor beta chains below all came from one sample that was sequenced in a study of blood T cell repertoires in COVID-19. The protocol was immunoSEQ multiplex PCR, while the TCRdb copy is restricted to in-frame clones and leaves out a portion. Of about 160,000 clones in the sample, around 77% were seen once. The sequencing sample was made of peripheral blood. The origin of the receptors is a man between 65 and 85 years old with acute or convalescent COVID-19.

This rearrangement joins TRBV9 to TRBJ1-2; D might be TRBD1 (5 bases). Germline CDR1 and CDR2: SGDLS and YYNGEE. CDR3 length: 14 amino acids. The V and J ends lost 0 bases and 6 bases respectively, with 12 bases between them. CDR3 loop: CASSVEISGDGYTF. The CDR3 DNA reads TGTGCCAGCAGCGTAGAGATCTCGGGGGATGGCTACACCTTC.

The rearrangement links TRBV19 to TRBJ1-3, with 7 bases identical to TRBD1. The V and J ends lost 9 bases and 4 bases, in that order; junction bases with no gene match: 6. This CDR3 region has 13 residues. CDR1 and CDR2 (germline): LNHDA, SQIVND (reference sequence). This CDR3 is CASGQDRGNTIYF. The CDR3 region has the DNA TGTGCCAGCGGACAGGATCGGGGAAACACCATATATTTT.

The chain recombines TRBV7-9 with TRBJ1-1; no firm D call. Looked up from germline, CDR1 is SEHNR and CDR2 is FQNEAQ (reference sequence). The CDR3 loop spans 14 amino acids. V was pared by 5 bases and J by 1 base, with 11 bases between. The CDR3 coding sequence is TGTGCCAGCAGCCATAATTCAGAGAACACTGAAGCTTTCTTT. Amino acid sequence: CASSHNSENTEAFF.

This rearrangement joins TRBV3-1 (or the pseudogene TRBV3-2) to TRBJ2-3, with a possible D match to TRBD2 (5 bases). Germline CDR1 LGHDT, CDR2 YNNKEL (reference sequence). This CDR3 comprises 13 residues. V was cut by 7 bases and J by 5 bases, with 13 bases left in between. CDR3 nucleotides: TGTGCCAGCACCTTTTTCGGAGGAGATACGCAGTATTTT. Amino acid sequence: CASTFFGGDTQYF.

The chain has TRBV28 and TRBJ2-7, with D maybe TRBD2 (6 bases). Germline V gene sequence: CDR1 MDHEN, CDR2 SYDVKM. The V end was cut by 4 bases, the J end by 1 base, with 20 bases between. The CDR3 is 17 residues long. As DNA, the CDR3 is TGTGCCAGCAGTTCGGAGGGTTCCGGGCCCGGATCCTACGAGCAGTACTTC. Amino acids: CASSSEGSGPGSYEQYF.

V and J are TRBV29-1 and TRBJ2-2; a possible D gene is TRBD1 (5 bases). This CDR3 has 13 amino acids. CDR1 and CDR2 (germline): SQVTM, ANQGSEA. Trimming stripped 6 bases from V and 5 bases from J, with 13 bases between. The DNA of the CDR3 is TGCAGCGTGACCCGGGCAGGGACCGGGGAGCTGTTTTTT. Translation: CSVTRAGTGELFF.

J is TRBJ2-3 and V is TRBV5-1; 8 nucleotides match TRBD2. Germline CDR1 is SGHRS and CDR2 is YFSETQ. CDR3 length equals 17 residues. The J segment lost 0 bases and the V segment lost 1 base, leaving 7 bases of the junction unmatched. The CDR3 nucleotides are TGCGCCAGCAGCTTGCTTCGGGGGGGCGTAAGCACAGATACGCAGTATTTT. As protein: CASSLLRGGVSTDTQYF. The full variable domain, rest sourced from reference TRBV5-1 and TRBJ2-3, is KAGVTQTPRYLIKTRGQQVTLSCSPISGHRSVSWYQQTPGQGLQFLFEYFSETQRNKGNFPGRFSGRQFSNSRSEMNVSTLELGDSALYLCASSLLRGGVSTDTQYFGPGTRLTVL.

The chain employs TRBV21-1 and TRBJ2-7; the D call in the table, TRBD2, was not verified against the DNA. TRBV21-1 is an annotated pseudogene. This CDR3 is 15 amino acids long. CDR3 amino acids: CASSKAFGGTYEQYF. The CDR3 coding sequence is TGTGCCAGCAGCAAAGCCTTCGGCGGGACCTACGAGCAGTACTTC.

The chain has TRBV7-8 and TRBJ1-5; 12 nucleotides align to TRBD1. V trimming: 4 bases; J trimming: 6 bases; junction bases outside the gene matches: 4. This CDR3 has 15 amino acids. Germline V gene lookup returns CDR1 SGHVS and CDR2 FQNEAQ. The CDR3 here is CASSSGTGGSQPQHF. For the CDR3, the DNA is TGTGCCAGCAGCTCTGGGACAGGGGGCAGTCAGCCCCAGCATTTT.

The chain joins TRBV27 to TRBJ1-2; tentative D call: TRBD1 (5 bases). Germline V gives CDR1 MNHEY, CDR2 SMNVEV (reference sequence). The CDR3 consists of 14 residues. The V end lost 4 bases, the J end lost 6 bases, and 15 bases lay between the germline ends. CDR3 sequence reads: CASSSSRDYDGYTF. The CDR3 coding sequence is TGTGCCAGCAGTTCGTCCCGGGACTATGATGGCTACACCTTC.

The gene calls are TRBV3-1 (or the pseudogene TRBV3-2) and TRBJ2-2; 7 nucleotides align to TRBD1. V trimming: 1 base; J trimming: 0 bases; junction bases outside the gene matches: 8. Germline assignment: CDR1 LGHDT and CDR2 YNNKEL (reference sequence). This CDR3 comprises 18 residues. CDR3 nucleotides: TGTGCCAGCAGCCAAGCCCCCCCCGGGACAGCGAACACCGGGGAGCTGTTTTTT. As protein: CASSQAPPGTANTGELFF.

The chain recombines TRBV10-3 with TRBJ1-2; 12 bases are shared with TRBD1. CDR1 is ENHRY, CDR2 SYGVKD, per germline. V was clipped by 3 bases and J by 5 bases; unmatched bases: 4. The CDR3 consists of 15 residues. The CDR3 sequence is CAISDGTGGGYGYTF. The CDR3 DNA reads TGTGCCATCAGTGATGGGACAGGGGGCGGGTATGGCTACACCTTC.

This sequence joins TRBV15 and TRBJ1-4; the D is unclear. The CDR3 is 14 residues long. From germline, CDR1 is LNHNV and CDR2 YYDKDF (reference sequence). Trimming removed 8 bases from V and 0 bases from J, with 10 bases in between. CDR3 sequence reads: CATWRAATNEKLFF. The CDR3 nucleotides read TGTGCCACCTGGAGGGCCGCAACTAATGAAAAACTGTTTTTT.

Details on this clone: A junction end diverges from the germline sequence, so it may reflect a read error. The V and J genes are TRBV5-1 and TRBJ1-2; a possible D gene is TRBD1 (6 bases). Germline CDR1 SGHRS, CDR2 YFSETQ. CDR3 length: 14 amino acids. CDR3 DNA sequence: TGCGCCAGCACCTTGAAATCGGACAGCTATGGCTACACCTTC. Translated, it gives CASTLKSDSYGYTF.

CDR3 DNA: TGTGCCAGCAGCTTTCGGACCGGGAGCGTTGGAACCCAGTACTTC. It yields the protein CASSFRTGSVGTQYF. V usage is TRBV11-3 and J usage is TRBJ2-5; tentatively, D is TRBD2 (6 bases). Germline CDR1 and CDR2: SGHNT and YENEEA. The CDR3 is made up of 15 amino acids. V lost 3 bases to trimming and J lost 8 bases, with 19 bases between them.

This sequence joins TRBV2 and TRBJ1-1; no definite D call. The CDR3 is 12 residues long. Trimming cost V 4 bases and J 5 bases, with 8 bases left between them. Germline assignment: CDR1 SNHLY and CDR2 FYNNEI. CDR3 nucleotide sequence: TGTGCCAGCAGTGCGCGGAGGACTGAAGCTTTCTTT. It is translated as CASSARRTEAFF.

This clone has ten or more counts. The chain is built from TRBV9 and TRBJ2-1; the match to TRBD1 covers 7 bases. Germline CDR1 and CDR2: SGDLS and YYNGEE. V was pared by 3 bases and J by 7 bases, with 1 base of the junction left unmatched. The CDR3 contains 12 residues. CDR3 protein: CASSEQGNEQFF. Here the CDR3 DNA reads TGTGCCAGCAGCGAACAGGGGAATGAGCAGTTCTTC.